This TCR beta chain was profiled in a study of blood T cell repertoires in COVID-19. About the study: Samples representing acute and convalescent COVID-19 were sourced from the United States, Italy and Spain. T cells, B-cell-depleted T cells, or PBMCs supplied cDNA or gDNA.

Per germline, CDR1 MNHEY and CDR2 SVGAGI. This CDR3 comprises 12 residues. Trimming took off 5 bases at V and 11 bases at J, with 15 bases between the two ends. As handled by the study authors: The authors estimated nucleated cell counts from reference gene primer amplification. Data came from immunoSEQ multiplex PCR; TCRdb stores just in-frame clones and leaves some out. V and J calls and clone size are as listed in that table; D and trimming were resolved from the DNA. The data show fewer than 250,000 clones, 83% seen once. The clonotype originates from a woman in her forties or fifties with acute or convalescent COVID-19. The chain employs TRBV6-5 and TRBJ2-5; TRBD1 is a possible D gene (5 bases). Sequencing input: peripheral blood. The CDR3 coding sequence is TGTGCCAGCAGTACAACGACAGTATTACAGTACTTC. Residues: CASSTTTVLQYF.